This T cell receptor (beta chain) was sequenced for a study of PD-1 blockade in classical Hodgkin lymphoma. Study results and caveats: Healthy donors reportedly exceeded newly diagnosed patients in baseline TCR diversity. TCR diversity rose significantly by C4D1 in CD4+ but not CD8+ cells.

Comments on this clone: What it binds is unknown.

Every one of the patients relapsed after autologous stem cell transplantation (brentuximab vedotin exposure was variable). Only in-frame clones appear in the TCRdb table, and some are missing; sequencing was by immunoSEQ multiplex PCR. The sample lists almost 100,000 clones, around nine tenths occurring once. This TCR came from a human donor with classical Hodgkin lymphoma. The sequencing used peripheral blood mononuclear cells (PBMCs), collected at baseline.

This CDR3 reads CASSLIIAGNTGELFF. The CDR3 DNA reads TGTGCCAGCAGCTTAATAATAGCGGGAAATACCGGGGAGCTGTTTTTT. This chain connects TRBV11-3 to TRBJ2-2; 8 bases agree with TRBD2. J was trimmed by 5 bases and V by 2 bases; bases with no gene match: 7. The CDR3 totals 16 residues. CDR1 is SGHNT, CDR2 YENEEA, per germline.